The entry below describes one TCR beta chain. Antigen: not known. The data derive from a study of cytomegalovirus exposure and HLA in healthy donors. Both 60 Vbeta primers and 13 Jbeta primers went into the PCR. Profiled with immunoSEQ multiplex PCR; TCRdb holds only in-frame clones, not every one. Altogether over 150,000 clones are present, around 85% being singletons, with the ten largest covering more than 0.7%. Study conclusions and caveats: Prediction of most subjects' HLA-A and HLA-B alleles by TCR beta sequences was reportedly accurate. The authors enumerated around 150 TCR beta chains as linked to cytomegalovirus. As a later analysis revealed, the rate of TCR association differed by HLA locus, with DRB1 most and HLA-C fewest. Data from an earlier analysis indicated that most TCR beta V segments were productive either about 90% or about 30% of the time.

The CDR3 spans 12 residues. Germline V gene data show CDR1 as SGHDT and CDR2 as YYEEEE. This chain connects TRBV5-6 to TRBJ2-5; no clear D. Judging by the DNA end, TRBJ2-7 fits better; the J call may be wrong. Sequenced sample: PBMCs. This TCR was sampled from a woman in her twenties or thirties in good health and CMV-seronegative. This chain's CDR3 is CASSSIPYEQYF. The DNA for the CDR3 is TGTGCCAGCAGCTCAATACCCTACGAGCAGTACTTC.